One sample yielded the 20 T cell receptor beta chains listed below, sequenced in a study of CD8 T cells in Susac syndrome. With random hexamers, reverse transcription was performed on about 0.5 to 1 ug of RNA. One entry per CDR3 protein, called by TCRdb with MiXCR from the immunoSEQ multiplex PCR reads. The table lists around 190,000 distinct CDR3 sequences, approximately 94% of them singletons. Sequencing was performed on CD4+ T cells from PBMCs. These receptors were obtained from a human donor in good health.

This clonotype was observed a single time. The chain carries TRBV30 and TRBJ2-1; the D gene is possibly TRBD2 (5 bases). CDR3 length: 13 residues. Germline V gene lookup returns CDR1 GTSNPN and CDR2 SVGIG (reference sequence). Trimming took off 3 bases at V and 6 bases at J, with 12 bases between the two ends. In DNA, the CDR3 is TGTGCCTGGAGACCTGACTACCCCAATGAGCAGTTCTTC. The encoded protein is CAWRPDYPNEQFF.

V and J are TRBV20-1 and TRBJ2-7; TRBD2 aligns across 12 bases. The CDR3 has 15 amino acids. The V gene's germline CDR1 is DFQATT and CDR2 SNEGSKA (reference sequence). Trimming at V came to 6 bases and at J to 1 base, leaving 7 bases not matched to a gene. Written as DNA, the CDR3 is TGCAGTGCCCTCGGGACTAGCGGGTTGTCCTACGAGCAGTACTTC. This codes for CSALGTSGLSYEQYF.

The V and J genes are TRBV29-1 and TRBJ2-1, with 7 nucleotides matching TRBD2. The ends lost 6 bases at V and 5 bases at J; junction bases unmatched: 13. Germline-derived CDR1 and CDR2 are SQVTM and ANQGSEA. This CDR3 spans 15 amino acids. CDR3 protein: CSVRWREYIHNEQFF. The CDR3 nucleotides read TGCAGCGTCCGATGGCGGGAGTATATCCACAATGAGCAGTTCTTC.

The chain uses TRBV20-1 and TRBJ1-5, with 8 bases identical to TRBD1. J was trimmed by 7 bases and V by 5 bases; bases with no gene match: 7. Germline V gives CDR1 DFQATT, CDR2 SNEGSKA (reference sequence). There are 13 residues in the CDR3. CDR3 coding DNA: TGCAGTGCTGACGGACAGGGTAAGCAGCCCCAGCATTTT. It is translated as CSADGQGKQPQHF.

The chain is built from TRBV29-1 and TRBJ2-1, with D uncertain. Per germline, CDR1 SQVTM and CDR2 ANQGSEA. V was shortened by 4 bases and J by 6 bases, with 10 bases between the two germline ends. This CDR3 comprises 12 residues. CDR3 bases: TGCAGCGTTGTAAGGCAGAGCAATGAGCAGTTCTTC. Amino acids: CSVVRQSNEQFF.

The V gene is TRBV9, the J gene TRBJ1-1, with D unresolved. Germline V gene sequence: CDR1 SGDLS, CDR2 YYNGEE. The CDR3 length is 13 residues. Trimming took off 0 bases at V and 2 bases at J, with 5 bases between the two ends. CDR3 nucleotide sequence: TGTGCCAGCAGCGTAGACCATAACACTGAAGCTTTCTTT. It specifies CASSVDHNTEAFF.

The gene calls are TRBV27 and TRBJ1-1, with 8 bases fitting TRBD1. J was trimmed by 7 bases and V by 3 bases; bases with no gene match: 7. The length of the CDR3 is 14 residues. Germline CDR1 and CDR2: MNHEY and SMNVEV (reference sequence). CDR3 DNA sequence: TGTGCCAGCAGTTTTCGGGACAGGAGATTTGAAGCTTTCTTT. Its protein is CASSFRDRRFEAFF.

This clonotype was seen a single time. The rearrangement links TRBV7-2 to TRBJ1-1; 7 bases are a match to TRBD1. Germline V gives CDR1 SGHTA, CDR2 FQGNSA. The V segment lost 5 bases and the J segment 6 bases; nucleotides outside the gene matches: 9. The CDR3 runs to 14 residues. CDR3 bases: TGTGCCAGCAGCCAGGAGGGGGCAGGAGCTGAAGCTTTCTTT. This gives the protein CASSQEGAGAEAFF.

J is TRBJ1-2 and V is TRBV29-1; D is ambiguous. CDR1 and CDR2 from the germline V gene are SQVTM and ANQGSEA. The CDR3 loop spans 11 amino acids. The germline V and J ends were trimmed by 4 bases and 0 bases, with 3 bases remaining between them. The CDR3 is CSVGSNYGYTF. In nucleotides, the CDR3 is TGCAGCGTTGGGTCTAACTATGGCTACACCTTC.

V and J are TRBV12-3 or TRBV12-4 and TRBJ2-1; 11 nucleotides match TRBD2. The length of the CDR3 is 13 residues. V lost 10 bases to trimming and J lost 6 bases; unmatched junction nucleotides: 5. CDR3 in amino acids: CAINSGRGNEQFF. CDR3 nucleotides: TGTGCCATCAATAGCGGGAGGGGCAATGAGCAGTTCTTC.

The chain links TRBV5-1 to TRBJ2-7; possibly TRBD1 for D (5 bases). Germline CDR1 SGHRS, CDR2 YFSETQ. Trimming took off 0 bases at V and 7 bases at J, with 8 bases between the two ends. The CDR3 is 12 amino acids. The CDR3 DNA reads TGCGCCAGCAGCTTGGAAGGGGAAGAGCAGTACTTC. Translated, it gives CASSLEGEEQYF.

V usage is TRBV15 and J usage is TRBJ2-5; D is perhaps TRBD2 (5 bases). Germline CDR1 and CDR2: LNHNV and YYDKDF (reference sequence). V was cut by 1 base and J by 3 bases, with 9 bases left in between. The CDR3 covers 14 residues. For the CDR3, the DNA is TGTGCCACCAGCAGAGGGAGAGCGGAAGAGACCCAGTACTTC. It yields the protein CATSRGRAEETQYF.

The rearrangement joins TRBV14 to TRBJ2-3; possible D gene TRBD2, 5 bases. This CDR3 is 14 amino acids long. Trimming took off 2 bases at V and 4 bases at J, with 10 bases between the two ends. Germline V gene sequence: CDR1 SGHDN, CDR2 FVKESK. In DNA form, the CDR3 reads TGTGCCAGCAGCCAATCCCTAGCTCCAGATACGCAGTATTTT. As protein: CASSQSLAPDTQYF.

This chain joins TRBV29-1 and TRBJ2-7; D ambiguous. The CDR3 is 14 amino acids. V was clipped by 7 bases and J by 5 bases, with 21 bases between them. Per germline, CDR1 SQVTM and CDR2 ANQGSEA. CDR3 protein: CSAPYAQGFNEQYF. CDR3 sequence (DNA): TGCAGCGCTCCCTACGCCCAAGGGTTCAACGAGCAGTACTTC.

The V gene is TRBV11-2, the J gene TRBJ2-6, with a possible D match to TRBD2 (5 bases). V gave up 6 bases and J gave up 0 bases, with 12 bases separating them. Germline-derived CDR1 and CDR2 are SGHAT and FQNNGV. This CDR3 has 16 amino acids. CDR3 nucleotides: TGTGCCAGCAGGACCCTTCGGGACTCTGGGGCCAACGTCCTGACTTTC. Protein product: CASRTLRDSGANVLTF.

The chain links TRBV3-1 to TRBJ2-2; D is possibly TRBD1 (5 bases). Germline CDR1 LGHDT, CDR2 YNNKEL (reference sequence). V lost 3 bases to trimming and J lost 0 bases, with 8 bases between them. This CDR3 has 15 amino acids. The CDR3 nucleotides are TGTGCCAGCAGCCACGACAGATCGAACACCGGGGAGCTGTTTTTT. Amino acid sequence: CASSHDRSNTGELFF.

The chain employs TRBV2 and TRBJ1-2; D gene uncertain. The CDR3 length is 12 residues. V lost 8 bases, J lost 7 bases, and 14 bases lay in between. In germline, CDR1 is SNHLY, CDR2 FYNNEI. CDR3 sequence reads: CASQVVAAGYTF. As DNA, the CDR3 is TGTGCCAGCCAAGTCGTGGCAGCTGGCTACACCTTC.

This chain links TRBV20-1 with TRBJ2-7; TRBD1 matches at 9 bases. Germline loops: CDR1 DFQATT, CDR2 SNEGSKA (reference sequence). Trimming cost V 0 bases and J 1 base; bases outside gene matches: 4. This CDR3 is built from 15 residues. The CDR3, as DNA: TGCAGTGCTAGAGATCTGGGACAGGGATCCTACGAGCAGTACTTC. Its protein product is CSARDLGQGSYEQYF.

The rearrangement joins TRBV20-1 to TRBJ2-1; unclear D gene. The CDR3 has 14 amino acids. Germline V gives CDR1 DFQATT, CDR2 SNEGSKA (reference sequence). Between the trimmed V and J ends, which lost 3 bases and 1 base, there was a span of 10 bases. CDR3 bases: TGCAGTGCTAGGCGGATTTATTCCTACAATGAGCAGTTCTTC. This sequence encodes CSARRIYSYNEQFF.

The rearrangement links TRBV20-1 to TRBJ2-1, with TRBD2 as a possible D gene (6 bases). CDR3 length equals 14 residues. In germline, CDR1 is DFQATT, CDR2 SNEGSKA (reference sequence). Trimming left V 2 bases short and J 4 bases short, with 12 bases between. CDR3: CSARPDYPYNEQFF. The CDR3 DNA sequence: TGCAGTGCTAGACCGGACTACCCGTACAATGAGCAGTTCTTC.